The 24 T cell receptor beta chains in this list originate from one sample, sequenced in a study of neoadjuvant nivolumab and ipilimumab in lung cancer. Profiling relied on immunoSEQ multiplex PCR, and the TCRdb table lists in-frame clones only, not all of them. The table records tens of thousands of clones, around nine tenths of them present only once. The sample was blood, taken before neoadjuvant nivolumab, alone or with ipilimumab. These receptors were obtained from an adult with non-small cell lung cancer. Some clones in this sample may be carry-over from other donors' samples.

The chain joins TRBV6-6 to TRBJ2-5; tentative D call: TRBD2 (6 bases). Looked up from germline, CDR1 is MNHNY and CDR2 is SVGAGI (reference sequence). The CDR3 length is 14 residues. V was clipped by 6 bases and J by 5 bases, with 16 bases between them. CDR3: CASSYTLGGETQYF. The CDR3 coding sequence is TGTGCCAGCAGCTACACTCTTGGGGGGGAGACCCAGTACTTC.

The J gene is TRBJ2-2, the V gene TRBV29-1, with no clear D. V was trimmed by 3 bases and J by 6 bases, leaving 11 bases between them. CDR1 is SQVTM and CDR2 is ANQGSEA in the germline V gene. This CDR3 has 13 amino acids. The CDR3 DNA reads as TGCAGCGTTGAGGTGTGGGGTGCCGGGGAGCTGTTTTTT. The encoded protein is CSVEVWGAGELFF.

The chain employs TRBV5-1 and TRBJ2-2; D ambiguous. With 2 bases removed from V and 5 bases from J, the gap between germline ends came to 7 bases. CDR1 is SGHRS and CDR2 is YFSETQ in the germline V gene. The CDR3 extends over 13 amino acids. The CDR3 region is CASSFQATGELFF. In DNA form, the CDR3 reads TGCGCCAGCAGCTTCCAGGCGACCGGGGAGCTGTTTTTT.

The chain employs TRBV7-2 and TRBJ2-1; TRBD2 matches at 12 bases. The CDR3 extends over 14 amino acids. V lost 5 bases, J lost 8 bases, and 4 bases stayed unmatched. Germline lookup yields CDR1 SGHTA and CDR2 FQGNSA. CDR3 amino acids: CASSAGLAGHEQFF. The CDR3 bases are TGTGCCAGCAGCGCAGGACTAGCGGGACATGAGCAGTTCTTC. The complete variable domain, with remaining parts taken from reference TRBV7-2 and TRBJ2-1, reads GAGVSQSPSNKVTEKGKDVELRCDPISGHTALYWYRQSLGQGLEFLIYFQGNSAPDKSGLPSDRFSAERTGGSVSTLTIQRTQQEDSAVYLCASSAGLAGHEQFFGPGTRLTVL.

This chain uses TRBV2 with TRBJ2-2; D gene uncertain. V was trimmed by 7 bases and J by 5 bases, leaving 8 bases between them. CDR1 is SNHLY and CDR2 is FYNNEI in the germline V gene. This CDR3 has 12 residues. The CDR3 loop is CASNKATGELFF. The CDR3 bases are TGTGCCAGCAATAAGGCGACCGGGGAGCTGTTTTTT. Drawing the rest from reference TRBV2 and TRBJ2-2, the complete variable domain is EPEVTQTPSHQVTQMGQEVILRCVPISNHLYFYWYRQILGQKVEFLVSFYNNEISEKSEIFDDQFSVERPDGSNFTLKIRSTKLEDSAMYFCASNKATGELFFGEGSRLTVL.

The chain combines TRBV5-1 with TRBJ2-3; the D gene is possibly TRBD2 (6 bases). Trimming left V 4 bases short and J 5 bases short, with 14 bases between. The germline CDR1 and CDR2 sequences are SGHRS and YFSETQ. The CDR3 has 14 amino acids. The CDR3 here is CASSPGVQRDTQYF. CDR3 sequence (DNA): TGCGCCAGCAGCCCGGGGGTCCAGAGAGATACGCAGTATTTT.

The genes are TRBV4-2 and TRBJ2-7; D gene uncertain. The V end was cut by 1 base, the J end by 7 bases, with 11 bases between. Germline lookup yields CDR1 LGHNA and CDR2 YNFKEQ. There are 13 residues in the CDR3. The CDR3 nucleotides read TGTGCCAGCAGCCAAGCAAGCCTTGGGGAGCAGTACTTC. Amino acids: CASSQASLGEQYF.

This clone was seen a handful of times. V is TRBV18 and J is TRBJ2-7; D gene ambiguous. The CDR3 length is 13 residues. Looked up from germline, CDR1 is KGHSH and CDR2 is LQKENI. V was shortened by 3 bases and J by 3 bases, with 9 bases between the two germline ends. In DNA, the CDR3 is TGTGCCAGCTCACCGCCGGACCTCTACGAGCAGTACTTC. Amino acid sequence: CASSPPDLYEQYF.

This chain connects TRBV19 to TRBJ1-5, with 9 bases that match TRBD1. Germline CDR1 and CDR2: LNHDA and SQIVND (reference sequence). This CDR3 has 15 amino acids. V gave up 2 bases and J gave up 6 bases; unmatched junction bases: 5. The CDR3 DNA is TGTGCCAGTAGTATAACGGGACAGGGAGGTCAGCCCCAGCATTTT. As protein: CASSITGQGGQPQHF.

This chain uses TRBV19 with TRBJ2-1; 10 bases agree with TRBD2. The ends lost 4 bases at V and 0 bases at J; junction bases unmatched: 0. Germline V gene lookup returns CDR1 LNHDA and CDR2 SQIVND (reference sequence). There are 15 residues in the CDR3. The CDR3 loop reads CASSTSGSSYNEQFF. For the CDR3, the DNA is TGTGCCAGTAGTACTAGCGGGAGCTCCTACAATGAGCAGTTCTTC.

This chain links TRBV5-1 with TRBJ1-1; the D is unclear. The CDR3 runs to 12 residues. V lost 0 bases, J lost 5 bases, and 5 bases lay in between. Germline V gives CDR1 SGHRS, CDR2 YFSETQ. CDR3 nucleotide sequence: TGCGCCAGCAGCTTGGTGGGGACTGAAGCTTTCTTT. Protein product: CASSLVGTEAFF.

CDR3: CSVTDRSEDTEAFF. In DNA, the CDR3 is TGCAGCGTTACGGACAGGAGCGAGGACACTGAAGCTTTCTTT. The chain recombines TRBV29-1 with TRBJ1-1; 7 bases line up with TRBD1. The CDR3 is 14 amino acids. Germline V CDR1 and CDR2: SQVTM, ANQGSEA. V trimming: 5 bases; J trimming: 3 bases; junction bases outside the gene matches: 9.

This sequence joins TRBV6-6 and TRBJ2-3; D is undetermined. The length of the CDR3 is 14 residues. The V gene lost 4 bases and the J gene lost 1 base, with 9 bases spanning the gap. CDR1 and CDR2 from the germline V gene are MNHNY and SVGAGI (reference sequence). CDR3 nucleotide sequence: TGTGCCAGCAGTTCCTCCCCCCGCACAGATACGCAGTATTTT. It translates to CASSSSPRTDTQYF.

The chain joins TRBV2 to TRBJ2-2, with D tentatively TRBD1 (5 bases). The CDR3 consists of 14 residues. CDR1 and CDR2 from the germline V gene are SNHLY and FYNNEI. V shed 4 bases and J shed 8 bases, with 14 bases lying between them. CDR3 loop: CASSAMGLGGELFF. CDR3 nucleotides: TGTGCCAGCAGTGCAATGGGGCTCGGGGGGGAGCTGTTTTTT.

The J gene is TRBJ1-4, the V gene TRBV7-9, with TRBD1 as a possible D gene (5 bases). The V and J ends lost 5 bases and 4 bases respectively, with 20 bases between them. The CDR3 contains 17 residues. Looked up from germline, CDR1 is SEHNR and CDR2 is FQNEAQ (reference sequence). The CDR3 here is CASSASGTGLSNEKLFF. CDR3 sequence (DNA): TGTGCCAGCAGCGCCTCCGGGACCGGCTTAAGTAATGAAAAACTGTTTTTT.

This chain connects TRBV29-1 to TRBJ2-3; D remains ambiguous. The CDR3 sequence is 14 residues long. V gave up 7 bases and J gave up 4 bases, with 18 bases separating them. Per the germline V gene, CDR1 is SQVTM and CDR2 is ANQGSEA. CDR3 DNA sequence: TGCAGCGCATTAGCCCAACTGGGGTCAGATACGCAGTATTTT. Translation: CSALAQLGSDTQYF.

CDR3 bases: TGCGCCAGCAGTTCGGGTCTGAACACCGGGGAGCTGTTTTTT. Protein product: CASSSGLNTGELFF. This sequence joins TRBV5-1 and TRBJ2-2; no clear D. Germline V gives CDR1 SGHRS, CDR2 YFSETQ. CDR3 size: 14 residues. V lost 5 bases to trimming and J lost 1 base, with 9 bases between them. Complete variable domain (other parts from reference TRBV5-1 and TRBJ2-2): KAGVTQTPRYLIKTRGQQVTLSCSPISGHRSVSWYQQTPGQGLQFLFEYFSETQRNKGNFPGRFSGRQFSNSRSEMNVSTLELGDSALYLCASSSGLNTGELFFGEGSRLTVL.

V usage is TRBV29-1 and J usage is TRBJ2-1, with TRBD1 matching over 9 bases. CDR1 is SQVTM, CDR2 ANQGSEA, per germline. The length of the CDR3 is 14 residues. Losses at the gene ends were 7 bases for V and 2 bases for J; bases not matched to a gene: 6. The CDR3 spells CSGGQGLAYNEQFF. The CDR3 bases are TGCAGCGGCGGACAGGGGCTGGCCTACAATGAGCAGTTCTTC.

This clone was observed a handful of times. V gene TRBV27 combines with J gene TRBJ2-6; 7 nucleotides match TRBD1. Germline V lookup: CDR1 MNHEY, CDR2 SMNVEV (reference sequence). This CDR3 has 16 residues. V was pared by 6 bases and J by 4 bases, with 9 bases of the junction left unmatched. The CDR3 reads CASSVSRGSGANVLTF. For the CDR3, the DNA is TGTGCCAGCAGCGTCTCCAGGGGGTCCGGGGCCAACGTCCTGACTTTC.

V usage is TRBV14 and J usage is TRBJ2-3; D is uncertain. Trimming left V 0 bases short and J 2 bases short, with 12 bases between. The CDR3 runs to 16 residues. The germline V gene has CDR1 SGHDN and CDR2 FVKESK. The CDR3 DNA reads TGTGCCAGCAGCCAAGATATGGTCCCTCCCACAGATACGCAGTATTTT. Translating it yields CASSQDMVPPTDTQYF.

The V call is TRBV11-2, the J call TRBJ2-5; 7 bases agree with TRBD2. The CDR3 runs 15 residues. J lost 2 bases, V lost 1 base, and 4 bases had no gene match. CDR1 SGHAT and CDR2 FQNNGV come from the germline V gene. CDR3 DNA: TGTGCCAGCAGCTTAGGGGGGAGGGGTCAAGAGACCCAGTACTTC. Translated, it gives CASSLGGRGQETQYF.

The chain couples TRBV29-1 to TRBJ2-3; 13 bases agree with TRBD2. CDR1 and CDR2 from the germline V gene are SQVTM and ANQGSEA. Unmatched junction bases numbered 9, after V lost 7 bases and J lost 5 bases. The CDR3 length is 15 residues. CDR3 sequence: CSAHGLAGVGDTQYF. CDR3 coding DNA: TGCAGCGCCCATGGACTAGCGGGAGTGGGAGATACGCAGTATTTT.

This clone is a singleton in its sample. The genes are TRBV29-1 and TRBJ2-7; D not resolved. The germline CDR1 and CDR2 sequences are SQVTM and ANQGSEA. CDR3 length: 11 residues. The germline V and J ends were trimmed by 4 bases and 9 bases, with 13 bases remaining between them. CDR3 in amino acids: CSVGYGRGQYF. The CDR3 nucleotides are TGCAGCGTTGGTTATGGGCGTGGGCAGTACTTC.

V is TRBV29-1 and J is TRBJ2-5, with D maybe TRBD2 (6 bases). CDR1 and CDR2 (germline): SQVTM, ANQGSEA. The CDR3 length is 13 residues. V dropped 8 bases and J dropped 5 bases, with 18 bases sitting between them. CDR3 in amino acids: CSLNRARGETQYF. The CDR3 DNA sequence: TGCAGCCTTAACCGGGCCCGGGGGGAGACCCAGTACTTC. Full variable domain (rest looked up from reference TRBV29-1 and TRBJ2-5): SAVISQKPSRDICQRGTSLTIQCQVDSQVTMMFWYRQQPGQSLTLIATANQGSEATYESGFVIDKFPISRPNLTFSTLTVSNMSPEDSSIYLCSLNRARGETQYFGPGTRLLVL.